This T cell receptor beta chain was sequenced during a study of vaccination effects on CD4 cells after COVID-19. Study results and caveats: Few convalescent patients were included, and no early post-infection timepoints were sampled.

Libraries were prepared by immunoSEQ multiplex PCR; TCRdb keeps only in-frame clonotypes and omits some of them. This table has about 22,000 clones, around 72% appearing once. Notes on this clone: The antigen is unknown.

Before any sequencing was done, the ViraFEST assay used viral peptide pools to expand antigen-specific CD4+ T cells. Culture lasted about ten days before CD4+ T cell isolation. Vaccinated participants had no history of SARS-CoV-2 infection and tested negative for nucleocapsid antibodies. The V gene's germline CDR1 is MGHRA and CDR2 YSYEKL. V lost 2 bases and J lost 4; bases outside the gene matches: 17. The CDR3 has 20 amino acids. The specimen comprised CD4+ T cells from PBMCs cultured with HCoV-229E spike peptides, sampled before COVID-19 vaccination. This chain uses TRBV4-1 with TRBJ2-1, with 10 bases lining up with TRBD2. The TCR originated in a human donor who received a COVID-19 vaccine. The CDR3 sequence is CASSQRRGPAGGRFYNEQFF. The CDR3 DNA sequence: TGCGCCAGCAGCCAAAGAAGGGGGCCAGCGGGGGGGCGGTTTTACAATGAGCAGTTCTTC.